This T cell receptor beta chain appears in the sequencing data of a study of PD-L1 blockade in urothelial cancer (dated 2017 in TCRdb). General notes on the study: All patients started therapy in the mid-2010s and received atezolizumab 1,200 mg intravenously every 3 weeks. About 90% of the roughly 29 patients were males with bladder-origin urothelial cancer, and about 65% of the roughly 30 reported a prior smoking history. An ECOG performance status of 0 or 1 was recorded for the patients, and 0 to 3 prior chemotherapy regimens had been received by the patients. Blood samples were analyzed at 3 weeks after treatment start (second dose) and at 6 weeks after treatment start. A median of roughly 140,000 T cells and approximately 86,000 unique TCRs was obtained from blood samples, and a median clonality of roughly 0.08 was observed. Somatic, immune and clinical correlates of response to PD-L1 blockade with atezolizumab in urothelial cancer were the focus of an exploratory multi-omic analysis. Pretreatment tumor samples, along with matched peripheral blood collected serially before and after atezolizumab treatment, underwent TCR sequencing. Durable clinical benefit meant progression-free survival longer than 6 months, and TCR features were also tested against progression-free and overall survival. In the same patients, pretreatment tumors underwent whole exome sequencing and RNA sequencing in addition to TCR sequencing. Several patients achieved durable clinical benefit and about 19 did not. Pretreatment blood TCR-seq was available for about 27 patients, at least one posttreatment blood collection was obtained for 24 patients, and tumor TCR-seq was available for 24 patients.

The cohort included 25 to 35 patients with locally advanced or metastatic urothelial carcinoma who were treated at Memorial Sloan Kettering on a trial protocol. Peripheral blood mononuclear cells were collected pretreatment and during treatment, with between 1 and 8 total time points obtained per patient. The Qiagen DNeasy Blood extraction kit was used to purify genomic DNA from total PBMCs and tumor samples. PBMCs were collected pretreatment and during treatment and were isolated and stored as previously described. Synthetic TCR analog templates were spiked into each PCR so that absolute template abundance could be estimated from read counts. TCRbeta CDR3 regions were amplified from genomic DNA with bias-controlled V and J gene primers using the immunoSEQ assay. Sequencing of rearranged TCRbeta segments was done at approximately 20X coverage. In the paper's pipeline: Clustering was used to correct sequencing errors, and CDR3s were annotated against IMGT to assign V, D and J genes. Downstream analyses used only productive TCRbeta rearrangements, leaving out any out-of-frame or stop-codon sequences. To compute clonality, Shannon entropy was normalized by the log of the number of unique productive sequences and then subtracted from one. Clones differing between time points or between blood and tumor were identified by Fisher's exact test with Benjamini-Hochberg correction at adjusted p below 0.01. Held by TCRdb, this immuneACCESS table contains in-frame sequences only and omits some clones. Under half of the omission traces to an unresolved V gene where checked; the cause of the rest is unknown. V, J and clone size were drawn from that table, and D and trimming were deduced from the DNA. The sample has 37,000 or so clones on record, 65% to 85% of them singletons. The ten largest clones capture roughly 18% of the sample.

The CDR3 covers 17 residues, taking in both the cysteine and the phenylalanine. The kept DNA is CDR3 alone, 51 bases in frame from the first base. The germline V end is reduced by 1 base and the J end by 1 base; junction bases left unmatched: 7. CDR1 and CDR2 (SGDLS, YYNGEE) derive from the germline V gene. On this clone: Its antigen remains unidentified. Base qualities are not recorded, but no much larger clone differs from it by a single base.

Paper-wide results and their limitations: A pretreatment peripheral blood TCR clonality below the median was linked to improved progression-free and overall survival. Small sample size (n ≈ 29) and many exploratory analyses mean the results are intended to be hypothesis-generating. Among patients with durable benefit, tumor-associated TCR clones showed greater expansion in peripheral blood 3 weeks after treatment started (n = 22, p = 0.022).

The sequencing here drew on PBMCs, taken around atezolizumab (anti-PD-L1) treatment. The rearrangement joined TRBV9 to TRBJ2-3; TRBD1 agrees with 9 junctional bases. This TCR was recovered from a man in his sixties with urothelial cancer. The sequence in DNA is TGTGCCAGCAGCGTATTGACAGGGGGAGGGGGCACAGATACGCAGTATTTT. This gives the protein CASSVLTGGGGTDTQYF.